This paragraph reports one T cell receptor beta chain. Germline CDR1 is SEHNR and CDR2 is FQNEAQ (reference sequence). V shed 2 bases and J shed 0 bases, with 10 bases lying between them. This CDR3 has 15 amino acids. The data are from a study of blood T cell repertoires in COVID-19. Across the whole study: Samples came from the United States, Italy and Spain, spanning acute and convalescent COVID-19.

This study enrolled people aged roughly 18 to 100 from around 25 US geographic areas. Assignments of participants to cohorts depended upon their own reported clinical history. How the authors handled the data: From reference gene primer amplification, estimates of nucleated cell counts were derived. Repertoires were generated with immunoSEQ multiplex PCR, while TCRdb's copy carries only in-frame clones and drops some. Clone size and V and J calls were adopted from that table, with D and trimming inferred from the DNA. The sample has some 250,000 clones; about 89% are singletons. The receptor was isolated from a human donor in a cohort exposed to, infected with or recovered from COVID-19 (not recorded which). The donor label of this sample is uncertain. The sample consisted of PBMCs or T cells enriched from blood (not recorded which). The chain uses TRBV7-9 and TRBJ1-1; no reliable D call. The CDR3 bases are TGTGCCAGCAGCTTAAACGTCAGAATGAACACTGAAGCTTTCTTT. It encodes CASSLNVRMNTEAFF.